This is a list of T cell receptor beta chains from one sample in a study of CD8 T cells in ankylosing spondylitis. A single record per CDR3 protein comes from TCRdb applying MiXCR to the 5' RACE reads. Of a few hundred thousand distinct CDR3 sequences listed, approximately 10% were seen once; the top ten hold about 10%. Sample: blood, either unsorted or a sorted T cell fraction (not recorded which). The receptor set was obtained from a female donor with ankylosing spondylitis or in good health (not recorded which). Both conserved end residues are part of each CDR3. A D gene is named only where the DNA matches it firmly. The size field is filled for only some rows; it gives once, few, many or a size class.

j_call	v_call	d_call	clone_size	cdr3_nt	cdr3_aa
TRBJ2-1	TRBV15	TRBD1	few	TGTGCCACCAGCTCATGGGACAGGAACAATGAGCAGTTCTTC	CATSSWDRNNEQFF
TRBJ2-1	TRBV25-1	TRBD2	NA	TGTGCCAGCAGTGAAACGGGAGGGCCGTTTAATGAGCAGTTCTTC	CASSETGGPFNEQFF
TRBJ2-6	TRBV12-3/TRBV12-4	NA	few	TGTGCCAGCAGTTTGGGTGGTGGGGCCAACGTCCTGACTTTC	CASSLGGGANVLTF
TRBJ2-5	TRBV5-1	TRBD2	few	TGCGCCAGCAGCGTGGGAGGACTAGCTAGGGAGACCCAGTACTTC	CASSVGGLARETQYF
TRBJ1-2	TRBV9	TRBD1	many	TGTGCCAGCAGCGGCTACAGGGGTCCCTACACCTTC	CASSGYRGPYTF
TRBJ2-1	TRBV11-3	TRBD2	many	TGTGCCAGCAGCACCCCACGGGCGGGGGGGCCAGGATACAATGAGCAGTTCTTC	CASSTPRAGGPGYNEQFF
TRBJ1-2	TRBV7-8	NA	few	TGTGCCAGCAGCCAAGCCGGGACGGACTATGGCTACACCTTC	CASSQAGTDYGYTF
TRBJ1-5	TRBV20-1	NA	many	TGCAGTGCTAGTCCAATGCATGATCAGCCCCAGCATTTT	CSASPMHDQPQHF
TRBJ2-3	TRBV20-1	NA	many	TGCAGTGTGTCTTCCCGGGCAGATACGCAGTATTTT	CSVSSRADTQYF
TRBJ1-4	TRBV11-2	NA	many	TGTGCCAGCAGCCCCGGGACACTCGAAAATGAAAAACTGTTTTTT	CASSPGTLENEKLFF
TRBJ1-2	TRBV4-2	NA	many	TGTGCCAGCAGCCAAGACCCGGGACCGCCATCAGGCTACACCTTC	CASSQDPGPPSGYTF
TRBJ2-1	TRBV12-3/TRBV12-4	TRBD2	NA	TGTGCCAGCAGTTTGGTGCGGGGGGGCCGTAATGAGCAGTTCTTC	CASSLVRGGRNEQFF
TRBJ1-4	TRBV7-9	NA	few	TGTGCCAGCAGCCCCGGGGCAGGGACAAATGAAAAACTGTTTTTT	CASSPGAGTNEKLFF
TRBJ2-7	TRBV6-2/TRBV6-3	NA	many	TGTGCCAGCAGTTTCTCCGGGACCGAGAGCTCCTACGAGCAGTACTTC	CASSFSGTESSYEQYF
TRBJ2-3	TRBV5-6	NA	NA	TGTGCCAGCAGCTTGGGTCAGGGTTGGGGGCCAGATACGCAGTATTTT	CASSLGQGWGPDTQYF
TRBJ2-5	TRBV20-1	TRBD2	few	TGCAGTGCTAGTGCACTAGCGGGAGGTTTGCAGGAGACCCAGTACTTC	CSASALAGGLQETQYF
TRBJ1-5	TRBV27	NA	NA	TGTGCCAGCAGTCCCCACAGGAACAATCAGCCCCAGCATTTT	CASSPHRNNQPQHF
TRBJ2-3	TRBV7-9	TRBD1	many	TGTGCCAGCAGCGAGACAGGGGATACGCAGTATTTT	CASSETGDTQYF
TRBJ1-5	TRBV2	NA	NA	TGTGCCAGCAGAGGACAGCGCAATCAGCCCCAGCATTTT	CASRGQRNQPQHF
TRBJ1-4	TRBV5-1	NA	few	TGCGCCAGCAGCTTGGGGCAGGGGCTAAATGAAAAACTGTTTTTT	CASSLGQGLNEKLFF
TRBJ2-2	TRBV11-2	TRBD2	NA	TGTGCCAGCAGCCCGGGACTAGTCCACACCGGGGAGCTGTTTTTT	CASSPGLVHTGELFF
TRBJ2-6	TRBV5-1	NA	many	TGCGCCAGCAGTCTCACAGGGGACTCGCCCTCTGGGGCCAACGTCCTGACTTTC	CASSLTGDSPSGANVLTF
TRBJ1-6	TRBV6-1	TRBD1	many	TGTGCCAGCAAAGAAGTCCGGGACAGGGTAATTCTGGGTTCACCCCTCCACTTT	CASKEVRDRVILGSPLHF
TRBJ1-2	TRBV20-1	NA	few	TGCAGGGGGATGAAGGGAGGGGGCTATGGCTACACCTTC	CRGMKGGGYGYTF
TRBJ2-1	TRBV5-1	NA	few	TGCGCCAGCAGCTTGGAAGGAAACTCCTACAATGAGCAGTTCTTC	CASSLEGNSYNEQFF
TRBJ2-1	TRBV12-3/TRBV12-4	TRBD2	many	TGTGCCAGCAGTTTTAGCGGGGGCCGGGATGAGCAGTTCTTC	CASSFSGGRDEQFF
TRBJ2-1	TRBV5-1	TRBD2	many	TGCGCCAGCAGCACCCTAGCGGGAGCTGGATACAATGAGCAGTTCTTC	CASSTLAGAGYNEQFF